What follows are 24 T cell receptor beta chains derived from one specimen sequenced in a study of vaccination and CD4 T cells after COVID-19. Treatment described: approximately nine-day PBMC culture with coronavirus spike peptide pools or control peptides (ViraFEST assay). The antigens for these receptors are not known. Sequence data for DNA of cultured CD4+ T cells were generated by the Oncomine TCR Beta short-read assay. TCRdb re-analysed the PCR reads in MiXCR, keeping a single row per CDR3 protein. The sample has approximately 19,000 distinct CDR3 sequences, about two fifths seen once. The sequencing input was CD4+ T cells from blood, cultured in vitro. The receptors were gathered from a human donor who had recovered from COVID-19.

This clonotype was counted only a few times. The chain links TRBV7-2 to TRBJ2-2; tentative D call: TRBD2 (6 bases). From germline, CDR1 is SGHTA and CDR2 FQGNSA. V was cut by 2 bases and J by 6 bases, with 10 bases left in between. The CDR3 loop spans 14 amino acids. The CDR3 nucleotides are TGTGCCAGCAGCTTAACGGGGGTCTCCGGGGAGCTGTTTTTT. Translated, it gives CASSLTGVSGELFF.

This sequence joins TRBV10-1 and TRBJ2-2; 11 bases line up with TRBD2. Trimming at V came to 0 bases and at J to 2 bases, leaving 2 bases not matched to a gene. The CDR3 length is 17 residues. CDR1 is WNHNN, CDR2 SYGVQD, per germline (reference sequence). CDR3 residues: CASSESSGRANTGELFF. CDR3 DNA: TGCGCCAGCAGTGAGTCTAGCGGGAGGGCCAACACCGGGGAGCTGTTTTTT.

There are a few counts of this clonotype. The CDR3 loop reads CASSLPGNTEAFF. The CDR3 DNA follows: TGCGCCAGCAGCTTGCCCGGGAACACTGAAGCTTTCTTT. This chain uses TRBV5-1 with TRBJ1-1, with D uncertain. Germline V gene lookup returns CDR1 SGHRS and CDR2 YFSETQ. There are 13 residues in the CDR3. The ends were cut back, 1 base at V and 1 base at J, with 5 bases in the middle.

The chain recombines TRBV27 with TRBJ2-5; D may match TRBD1 or TRBD2 (5 bases each). The CDR3 sequence is 15 residues long. The V gene's germline CDR1 is MNHEY and CDR2 SMNVEV (reference sequence). The V gene lost 4 bases and the J gene lost 1 base, with 13 bases spanning the gap. DNA of the CDR3: TGTGCCAGCAGTTACGGCGATGGGGGCCAAGAGACCCAGTACTTC. Residues: CASSYGDGGQETQYF.

This clonotype was counted only a few times. The V gene is TRBV2, the J gene TRBJ1-5, with unresolved D. The V and J ends lost 0 bases and 5 bases respectively, with 8 bases between them. CDR1 SNHLY and CDR2 FYNNEI come from the germline V gene. The CDR3 has 14 residues. CDR3 nucleotide sequence: TGTGCCAGCAGTGAAGCGCGTCCGGATCAGCCCCAGCATTTT. This translates into CASSEARPDQPQHF.

The chain is built from TRBV28 and TRBJ1-5; D uncertain. Trimming shortened V by 2 bases and J by 4 bases, and 12 bases separated the two germline ends. The V gene's germline CDR1 is MDHEN and CDR2 SYDVKM. The CDR3 runs to 15 residues. The CDR3 is CASSLAGSPNQPQHF. The CDR3 nucleotides are TGTGCCAGCAGTTTAGCCGGGTCCCCAAATCAGCCCCAGCATTTT.

The V and J genes are TRBV3-1 and TRBJ2-7; D may be TRBD1 (5 bases). Germline CDR1 LGHDT, CDR2 YNNKEL (reference sequence). The V end was cut by 0 bases, the J end by 3 bases, with 21 bases between. The CDR3 consists of 18 residues. The CDR3 loop is CASSQEEHRGKLGYEQYF. The CDR3 bases are TGTGCCAGCAGCCAAGAAGAGCATAGGGGCAAGTTAGGCTACGAGCAGTACTTC.

The chain recombines TRBV20-1 with TRBJ1-1; no definite D call. Trimming pared 6 bases from V and 0 bases from J, leaving 26 bases between. This CDR3 comprises 18 residues. Germline V gives CDR1 DFQATT, CDR2 SNEGSKA (reference sequence). Here the CDR3 DNA reads TGCAGTGCGCTGTCGGCTTTTAGGGCTTCGGATATGAACACTGAAGCTTTCTTT. This codes for CSALSAFRASDMNTEAFF.

V gene TRBV27 combines with J gene TRBJ2-2, with D possibly TRBD2 on 6 matching bases. Trimming shortened V by 10 bases and J by 0 bases, and 15 bases separated the two germline ends. From germline, CDR1 is MNHEY and CDR2 SMNVEV (reference sequence). CDR3 length: 15 amino acids. CDR3 protein: CATTWGDTNTGELFF. CDR3 bases: TGTGCCACTACATGGGGGGATACGAACACCGGGGAGCTGTTTTTT.

The J gene is TRBJ1-3, the V gene TRBV19, with 7 bases lining up with TRBD1. The CDR3 has 15 residues. CDR1 and CDR2 from the germline V gene are LNHDA and SQIVND (reference sequence). The V segment lost 4 bases and the J segment 4 bases; nucleotides outside the gene matches: 7. CDR3 nucleotide sequence: TGTGCCAGTAGTACGTCGGACAGGTTCGGAAACACCATATATTTT. The encoded protein is CASSTSDRFGNTIYF.

In this sample, this clonotype turned up a few times. The chain employs TRBV2 and TRBJ2-7; TRBD1 matches 8 bases. V was pared by 6 bases and J by 1 base, with 2 bases of the junction left unmatched. This CDR3 comprises 13 residues. CDR1 and CDR2 from the germline V gene are SNHLY and FYNNEI. CDR3 in amino acids: CASRWTGSYEQYF. Here the CDR3 DNA reads TGTGCCAGCAGATGGACAGGGTCCTACGAGCAGTACTTC. Drawing the rest from reference TRBV2 and TRBJ2-7, the complete variable domain is EPEVTQTPSHQVTQMGQEVILRCVPISNHLYFYWYRQILGQKVEFLVSFYNNEISEKSEIFDDQFSVERPDGSNFTLKIRSTKLEDSAMYFCASRWTGSYEQYFGPGTRLTVT.

The V call is TRBV14, the J call TRBJ1-1; D gene ambiguous. The germline gives CDR1 SGHDN, CDR2 FVKESK. The V gene lost 3 bases and the J gene lost 0 bases, with 11 bases spanning the gap. This CDR3 region has 15 residues. This CDR3 reads CASSQLQHMNTEAFF. Written as DNA, the CDR3 is TGTGCCAGCAGCCAGCTACAGCACATGAACACTGAAGCTTTCTTT.

This clonotype was seen more than once but under ten times. The rearrangement uses TRBV20-1 and TRBJ2-2; 8 nucleotides match TRBD2. This CDR3 spans 15 amino acids. Trimming cost V 0 bases and J 5 bases; bases outside gene matches: 5. Germline CDR1 and CDR2: DFQATT and SNEGSKA (reference sequence). CDR3 protein: CSAREPSGQTGELFF. In DNA form, the CDR3 reads TGCAGTGCTAGAGAACCTAGCGGGCAGACCGGGGAGCTGTTTTTT.

The chain carries TRBV11-2 and TRBJ2-2; D could derive from TRBD1 or TRBD2 (5 bases each). V was trimmed by 6 bases and J by 2 bases, leaving 10 bases between them. In germline, CDR1 is SGHAT, CDR2 FQNNGV. The CDR3 covers 14 residues. The CDR3 spells CASSPGPNTGELFF. DNA of the CDR3: TGTGCCAGCAGTCCGGGACCCAACACCGGGGAGCTGTTTTTT.

This chain links TRBV7-8 with TRBJ2-5, with D tentatively TRBD1 (7 bases). The CDR3 loop spans 13 amino acids. Trimming took 3 bases from V and 7 from J, leaving 12 bases between them. Germline values: CDR1 SGHVS, CDR2 FQNEAQ. CDR3 DNA sequence: TGTGCCAGCAGCTTTATGCAGGGGGGGACCCAGTACTTC. It yields the protein CASSFMQGGTQYF.

Details on this clonotype: At one end, the junction sequence differs from germline, possibly due to a read error. The rearrangement links TRBV12-3 or TRBV12-4 to TRBJ2-3; D possibly corresponds to TRBD1 (6 bases). The CDR3 extends over 13 amino acids. As DNA, the CDR3 is TGTCCCAGCACTCAGGGGAGATGGGATACGCAGTATTTT. Encoded protein: CPSTQGRWDTQYF.

This clonotype has more than one count but fewer than ten. V is TRBV6-1 and J is TRBJ1-3; tentatively, D is TRBD1 (5 bases). Germline assignment: CDR1 MNHNS and CDR2 SASEGT. Between the trimmed V and J ends, which lost 5 bases and 2 bases, there was a span of 13 bases. The CDR3 has 15 amino acids. CDR3 protein: CASSTGRGPGNTIYF. The CDR3 DNA sequence: TGTGCCAGCAGTACCGGGCGGGGCCCTGGAAACACCATATATTTT.

The gene calls are TRBV4-3 and TRBJ1-1; D may be TRBD1 (5 bases). Trimming cost V 4 bases and J 0 bases, with 12 bases left between them. Per the germline V gene, CDR1 is LGHNA and CDR2 is YSLEER. This CDR3 spans 15 amino acids. CDR3 in DNA: TGCGCCAGCAGCCCCTTGGAGGGGATGAACACTGAAGCTTTCTTT. Amino acids: CASSPLEGMNTEAFF.

This clonotype has more than one count but fewer than ten. The chain is built from TRBV7-9 and TRBJ2-7, with TRBD2 as a possible D gene (5 bases). The germline CDR1 and CDR2 sequences are SEHNR and FQNEAQ (reference sequence). V was trimmed by 7 bases and J by 6 bases, leaving 34 bases between them. This CDR3 comprises 19 residues. The CDR3 nucleotides are TGTGCCAGCACTCCTCTGGGGAGACAACCATCGACTACGAAGAGCGAGCAGTACTTC. This gives the protein CASTPLGRQPSTTKSEQYF.

The chain employs TRBV19 and TRBJ1-2; maybe TRBD1 (5 bases). The V gene's germline CDR1 is LNHDA and CDR2 SQIVND (reference sequence). There are 15 residues in the CDR3. Trimming removed 1 base from V and 1 base from J, with 10 bases in between. The CDR3 loop is CASSIAREFNYGYTF. The CDR3 coding sequence is TGTGCCAGTAGTATAGCCAGGGAATTTAACTATGGCTACACCTTC.

V is TRBV2 and J is TRBJ2-3; D may be TRBD1 (6 bases). This CDR3 has 14 residues. V gave up 6 bases and J gave up 9 bases, with 19 bases separating them. Germline V lookup: CDR1 SNHLY, CDR2 FYNNEI. CDR3 loop: CASRSGEGFQTQYF. The DNA for the CDR3 is TGTGCCAGCAGGTCAGGGGAAGGGTTTCAGACGCAGTATTTT.

The chain recombines TRBV7-8 with TRBJ2-3; D possibly corresponds to TRBD2 (5 bases). In germline, CDR1 is SGHVS, CDR2 FQNEAQ. The length of the CDR3 is 15 residues. V shed 1 base and J shed 3 bases, with 11 bases lying between them. The chain's CDR3 is CASSLDWRRTDTQYF. The CDR3 DNA follows: TGTGCCAGCAGCTTAGATTGGAGGAGGACAGATACGCAGTATTTT.

The chain combines TRBV12-3 or TRBV12-4 with TRBJ2-5; 13 bases map to TRBD2. V lost 6 bases, J lost 4 bases, and 8 bases stayed unmatched. CDR3 length: 16 amino acids. Written as DNA, the CDR3 is TGTGCCAGCAGGTTGGGGAGACTAGCGGGGGGAGAGACCCAGTACTTC. Encoded protein: CASRLGRLAGGETQYF.

This sequence joins TRBV15 and TRBJ1-5; D may be TRBD1 (6 bases). CDR3 size: 15 residues. The germline V gene has CDR1 LNHNV and CDR2 YYDKDF (reference sequence). V shed 5 bases and J shed 2 bases, with 13 bases lying between them. In DNA form, the CDR3 reads TGTGCCACCAGCGAACAGGGAGGGGGCAATCAGCCCCAGCATTTT. Protein sequence: CATSEQGGGNQPQHF.